This T cell receptor (beta chain) was identified in a study of human T cells and chemical hapten exposure. Study details: Across samples, TCR yields varied, mostly owing to small differences in pooled library volumes.

Unique molecular identifiers were linked by the library to individual cDNA molecules. Original analysis: Samples had a median of around 96,000 TCRs, ranging roughly 20,000 to 700,000. TCRdb itself ran the RACE reads through MiXCR, one entry per CDR3 protein. V and J calls and clone size were set by TCRdb, not the authors. The sample includes 55,000 to 75,000 distinct CDR3 sequences, roughly 6.6% seen only once; the top ten take 3% to 4%. Trimming at V came to 9 bases and at J to 5 bases, leaving 9 bases not matched to a gene. The CDR3 length is 13 residues. CDR1 is MNHNS and CDR2 is SASEGT in the germline V gene. Study findings and constraints: The number of TCRs above 1 in 1000 frequency did not change after DPC sensitization.

This clonotype was picked up many times. The antigen remains undetermined. Time point here: healthy volunteer bleed at 6 weeks. Unfractionated whole blood yielded the extracted total RNA. The origin of this receptor is a female donor in good health. Some clones in this sample may be carry-over from other donors' samples. This sequence joins TRBV6-1 and TRBJ2-5, with 7 bases that match TRBD1. Input material: whole blood. CDR3 sequence: CASVKTGRETQYF. DNA for the CDR3: TGTGCCAGTGTGAAGACAGGGCGCGAGACCCAGTACTTC.